This T cell receptor (beta chain) was identified in a study of T cells in Graves' hyperthyroidism and ophthalmopathy. Amplification yielded TCR beta CDR3 regions, with RNA transcripts as the source. When the TCR CDR3 underwent first-round RT-PCR, the HTBI primer set was used. TCRdb re-derived calls from the multiplex PCR reads in MiXCR, one entry per CDR3 protein. The table lists nearly 600,000 distinct CDR3 sequences, approximately 15% of them singletons, with more than 6% in the top ten. V lost 7 bases to trimming and J lost 0 bases; unmatched junction nucleotides: 17. The germline gives CDR1 MNHNS, CDR2 SASEGT. The CDR3 has 19 residues.

Sequenced: blood. The clonotype originates from a woman between 18 and 29 years old with Graves' ophthalmopathy. The V call is TRBV6-1, the J call TRBJ2-2; 7 bases fit TRBD2. The CDR3 protein is CASTAYAGALNANTGELFF. CDR3 bases: TGTGCCAGCACAGCCTATGCGGGAGCCCTTAACGCGAACACCGGGGAGCTGTTTTTT.